One sample yielded the 12 T cell receptor beta chains listed below, sequenced in a study of CD8 T cell repertoires and HIV-1 epitope variants. Their cognate antigens are unknown. Sequenced by immunoSEQ multiplex PCR; TCRdb stores in-frame clones only, minus some. There are under 6,000 clones in the sample; approximately 60% occur only once, and approximately 45% lies in the top ten. The source material was cultured CD8+ T cells derived from PBMCs. The receptors were sampled from a male donor with HIV.

The chain uses TRBV7-2 and TRBJ1-5; D is uncertain. V was pared by 2 bases and J by 6 bases, with 14 bases between. CDR1 is SGHTA, CDR2 FQGNSA, per germline. The CDR3 has 15 amino acids. The CDR3: CASSLTVAKGQPQHF. The DNA of the CDR3 is TGTGCCAGCAGCTTAACGGTCGCCAAGGGTCAGCCCCAGCATTTT.

The chain has TRBV4-3 and TRBJ2-4; no reliable D call. Germline CDR1 reads LGHNA; CDR2 reads YSLEER. The CDR3 runs 13 residues. Trimming cost V 1 base and J 8 bases, with 9 bases left between them. CDR3 in DNA: TGCGCCAGCAGCCAAGGGGTCTTGGACATTCAGTACTTC. This codes for CASSQGVLDIQYF.

This chain links TRBV4-1 with TRBJ2-3; weak D call: TRBD1 (6 bases). Germline CDR1 MGHRA, CDR2 YSYEKL. The V end was cut by 7 bases, the J end by 0 bases, with 17 bases between. This CDR3 spans 16 amino acids. DNA of the CDR3: TGCGCCAGCAATCTTGGGCCAGGGGCGAGCACAGATACGCAGTATTTT. Its translation: CASNLGPGASTDTQYF.

This clone rates as large. The chain employs TRBV28 and TRBJ1-2; possibly TRBD1 for D (5 bases). Deletions cut 5 bases from V and 3 bases from J, with 19 bases between. From germline, CDR1 is MDHEN and CDR2 SYDVKM. The length of the CDR3 is 16 residues. The CDR3 reads CASSIRPTDFDYGYTF. The DNA for the CDR3 is TGTGCCAGCAGTATACGCCCGACAGATTTCGACTATGGCTACACCTTC.

This clone was seen only a few times. This chain joins TRBV11-2 and TRBJ2-1; TRBD2 matches 8 bases. This CDR3 is built from 19 residues. Germline CDR1 reads SGHAT; CDR2 reads FQNNGV. V shed 3 bases and J 3 bases; nucleotides not matched to a gene: 16. This chain's CDR3 is CASSFRAVRQRESYNEQFF. DNA of the CDR3: TGTGCCAGCAGCTTCCGGGCGGTGCGCCAGCGGGAGAGCTACAATGAGCAGTTCTTC.

The V call is TRBV7-8, the J call TRBJ2-7; 7 bases match TRBD1. Germline CDR1 reads SGHVS; CDR2 reads FQNEAQ. With 4 bases clipped from V and 1 base from J, the junction kept 4 bases outside the gene matches. CDR3 length: 14 amino acids. The CDR3 here is CASSSGTVSYEQYF. The CDR3 nucleotides read TGTGCCAGCAGCTCCGGGACAGTTTCCTACGAGCAGTACTTC.

The chain has TRBV2 and TRBJ2-5; TRBD1 matches 9 bases. The CDR3 sequence is 14 residues long. Germline V lookup: CDR1 SNHLY, CDR2 FYNNEI. The junction had 4 bases not matched to a gene; V was cut back by 4 bases and J by 4 bases. CDR3 nucleotide sequence: TGTGCCAGCAGTGCCCAGGGACAGGGAGAGACCCAGTACTTC. The encoded protein is CASSAQGQGETQYF.

This clone was recorded a few times. The chain is built from TRBV19 and TRBJ2-2, with TRBD2 identical over 8 bases. Trimming cost V 11 bases and J 0 bases; bases outside gene matches: 5. This CDR3 is built from 14 residues. Germline CDR1 reads LNHDA; CDR2 reads SQIVND (reference sequence). The CDR3 sequence is CACQGLANTGELFF. For the CDR3, the DNA is TGTGCCTGCCAGGGACTAGCGAACACCGGGGAGCTGTTTTTT. Together with reference TRBV19 and TRBJ2-2, the CDR3 gives the full variable domain: DGGITQSPKYLFRKEGQNVTLSCEQNLNHDAMYWYRQDPGQGLRLIYYSQIVNDFQKGDIAEGYSVSREKKESFPLTVTSAQKNPTAFYLCACQGLANTGELFFGEGSRLTVL.

This clone was seen a few times. The chain links TRBV25-1 to TRBJ1-2; no clear D gene. Looked up from germline, CDR1 is MGHDK and CDR2 is SYGVNS. CDR3 length: 11 amino acids. With 4 bases removed from V and 8 bases from J, the gap between germline ends came to 8 bases. The CDR3: CASSGGYGYTF. As DNA, the CDR3 is TGTGCCAGCAGTGGGGGATACGGCTACACCTTC.

This chain joins TRBV6-5 and TRBJ2-7; D perhaps matches TRBD2 (5 bases). The V and J ends lost 9 bases and 2 bases respectively, with 11 bases between them. Germline CDR1 is MNHEY and CDR2 is SVGAGI. The CDR3 loop spans 12 amino acids. The chain's CDR3 is CASTGSAYEQYF. DNA of the CDR3: TGTGCCAGTACGGGGTCCGCCTACGAGCAGTACTTC.

This clone was found a few times. The chain uses TRBV28 and TRBJ1-2; possibly TRBD1 for D (5 bases). This CDR3 comprises 15 residues. Germline V gives CDR1 MDHEN, CDR2 SYDVKM. V lost 1 base to trimming and J lost 4 bases, with 13 bases between them. The CDR3 protein is CASSLLPPGSYGYTF. CDR3 coding DNA: TGTGCCAGCAGTTTATTACCCCCAGGGTCCTATGGCTACACCTTC.

This clone was seen a few times. The chain has TRBV6-5 and TRBJ1-4; weak D call: TRBD1 (5 bases). This CDR3 is built from 14 residues. V dropped 6 bases and J dropped 6 bases, with 14 bases sitting between them. CDR1 MNHEY and CDR2 SVGAGI come from the germline V gene. The CDR3 sequence: CASRETVSHEKLFF. The DNA for the CDR3 is TGTGCCAGCAGAGAGACAGTATCACATGAAAAACTGTTTTTT.